This T cell receptor (beta chain) was recovered during a study of T-cell memory formation after mild COVID-19 (dated by TCRdb to the early 2020s). Broadly, across the study: Most TCR sequence clusters were specific to one of the two donors. T-cell clones expanding and contracting after mild COVID-19 in two donors were tracked by longitudinal TCRalpha and TCRbeta repertoire sequencing. The cohort comprised two young, previously healthy adult volunteers, one female and one male.

The listed sequencing device is Illumina NovaSeq 6000. cDNA libraries for TCRalpha and TCRbeta were prepared by 5'RACE using constant-segment primers, with sample barcodes and unique molecular identifiers added. RNA was extracted from every sample with Trizol reagent. Amplification of the libraries took two PCR steps, and the second step added a second sample barcode plus Illumina TruSeq adapters. Libraries were sequenced on an Illumina NovaSeq with 2 x 150 bp paired-end reads. In the source study's methods: Demultiplexing of reads and collapsing into UMI-guided consensus sequences were performed with migec v1.2.7. Using mixcr v2.1.11, UMI consensuses were aligned to TRA and TRB V and J templates and then assembled into clonotypes. A clonotype was counted as expanded or contracted only if both edgeR and NoisET called the change significant, with noise models trained on biological replicates. For edgeR calls, the cutoffs were a false discovery rate-adjusted p below 0.01 and a log2 fold-change threshold of 1. As an exploratory analysis of dynamics, max-normalized trajectories of the 1000 most abundant clonotypes were examined with PCA combined with hierarchical clustering. Each responding clone was given a CD4 or CD8 phenotype based on the CD4+ and CD8+ repertoires, which had been sequenced separately. TCRdb took the public reads, trimmed them with fastp at Q25, ran MiXCR for clone calling and kept in-frame beta chains. Each CDR3 protein gets just one entry, which takes the most common genes and DNA from the rows behind it. These V and J calls originate from TCRdb's pipeline instead of the authors' own analysis. For this sample there are about 57,000 distinct CDR3 sequences; roughly an eighth appear just once. The biggest ten clones account for around a quarter of the sample.

Ficoll-Paque density gradient centrifugation was the method used to isolate PBMCs. Study-level results and caveats: Contracting CD4+ clones appeared mostly in the CM and EM memory subsets, whereas CD8+ clones were enriched in EMRA. SARS-CoV-2 specificity of the second-wave clones peaking on day 37 was not confirmed. From day 15 to 85, contracting clones showed balanced CD4/CD8 phenotypes, whereas a second wave of clones that expanded from day 15 to 37 leaned towards CD4+. The study covered only a couple of mild cases, and larger cohorts including severe cases with pre-infection samples were considered necessary. Some responding clones were detected in pre-infection memory, suggesting pre-existing cross-reactive memory T cells joined the SARS-CoV-2 response.

About this clonotype itself: The antigen it recognizes is unknown. The record has no base qualities; no much larger clone is one base away.

The V and J ends are trimmed by 6 bases and 10 bases, leaving 19 bases between them. Per the germline V gene (reference sequence), LNHDA is the CDR1 and SQIVND is the CDR2. Counted from cysteine to phenylalanine, this CDR3 has 15 amino acids. The sequence is cut down to CDR3 DNA, 45 bases in frame from base 1. The receptor was isolated from a man between 18 and 29 years old who had mild COVID-19 (a few samples of this study predate the infection). The sample titles of this study are shuffled in the database, so cell type and time point are left out; the donor was told from shared clones. Sequences were obtained from PBMCs or a T cell subset sorted from them (not recorded which). Recombination linked TRBV19 to TRBJ1-6, with a tentative D gene TRBD1 over 5 matching bases. The DNA sequence follows: TGTGCCAGTAGCCCGGGGCGTCTAGCGGGGTCACCCCTCCACTTT. It specifies CASSPGRLAGSPLHF.